Given below is one T cell receptor (beta chain) in context. These data originate in a study of blood T cell repertoires in COVID-19. The V and J ends lost 1 base and 5 bases, in that order; junction bases with no gene match: 3. The CDR3 runs to 15 residues. Germline V gene data show CDR1 as MRHNA and CDR2 as SNTAGT. Sequencing was performed with immunoSEQ multiplex PCR; in TCRdb, only in-frame clones are kept and a portion is missing. The sample lists more than 200,000 clones, around 84% occurring once. This chain connects TRBV6-4 to TRBJ2-1, with TRBD1 matching over 9 bases. This sequence originates from a man in his sixties with acute or convalescent COVID-19. The source material was peripheral blood. In nucleotides, the CDR3 is TGTGCCAGCAGTGACTTAGGGACAGGGAACAATGAGCAGTTCTTC. Translating it yields CASSDLGTGNNEQFF.